These 13 T cell receptor beta chains originate from one sample sequenced in a study of T cell responses to AZD1222 COVID-19 vaccine. Generated by immunoSEQ multiplex PCR, the TCRdb table keeps only in-frame clones and is missing some. The data contain 80,000 to 100,000 clones, around 90% of them singletons. Sequenced material: peripheral blood, taken on day 0 of AZD1222 vaccination. These receptors all come from an adult in good health.

V is TRBV15 and J is TRBJ1-5; 9 bases line up with TRBD1. This CDR3 has 15 residues. Per the germline V gene, CDR1 is LNHNV and CDR2 is YYDKDF (reference sequence). V shed 0 bases, J shed 6 bases, and the junction held 3 bases outside the gene matches. CDR3 sequence: CATSRETGGFQPQHF. In DNA form, the CDR3 reads TGTGCCACCAGCAGAGAAACAGGGGGCTTTCAGCCCCAGCATTTT.

The chain uses TRBV7-8 and TRBJ2-2; 9 nucleotides align to TRBD2. The ends lost 5 bases at V and 9 bases at J; junction bases unmatched: 13. Germline V lookup: CDR1 SGHVS, CDR2 FQNEAQ. The CDR3 spans 16 residues. The CDR3 is CASSNRRQAGGRELFF. The DNA for the CDR3 is TGTGCCAGCAGCAACCGCCGACAGGCGGGAGGGCGGGAGCTGTTTTTT.

This clone has just a few counts. J is TRBJ1-2 and V is TRBV18; possibly TRBD1 for D (5 bases). There are 15 residues in the CDR3. Germline loops: CDR1 KGHSH, CDR2 LQKENI. V shed 3 bases and J shed 7 bases, with 18 bases lying between them. The CDR3 nucleotides are TGTGCCAGCTCACCGACAACCGGGACCTTAATTGGCTACACCTTC. This encodes CASSPTTGTLIGYTF.

The chain couples TRBV6-5 to TRBJ2-1; 11 bases are shared with TRBD1. This CDR3 region has 16 residues. The ends lost 2 bases at V and 2 bases at J; junction bases unmatched: 2. Germline-derived CDR1 and CDR2 are MNHEY and SVGAGI. The CDR3 DNA is TGTGCCAGCAGTTACCAGGGACAGGGGGCCTACAATGAGCAGTTCTTC. Its translation: CASSYQGQGAYNEQFF.

This sequence joins TRBV7-2 and TRBJ2-1, with TRBD1 matching 7 bases. CDR3 size: 15 residues. The germline gives CDR1 SGHTA, CDR2 FQGNSA. Germline trimming cut 5 bases from V and 6 bases from J; bases unmatched to any gene: 10. DNA for the CDR3: TGTGCCAGCAGCCCGTCCTGGGCAGGGGGCAATGAGCAGTTCTTC. This encodes CASSPSWAGGNEQFF.

This chain joins TRBV9 and TRBJ2-1; D remains unclear. CDR1 and CDR2 (germline): SGDLS, YYNGEE. The CDR3 has 14 residues. Trimming removed 2 bases at V and 2 bases at J, with 8 bases between. CDR3 bases: TGTGCCAGCAGCGTGGGTACTGCCTACAATGAGCAGTTCTTC. This translates into CASSVGTAYNEQFF.

The V gene is TRBV3-1 (or the pseudogene TRBV3-2), the J gene TRBJ1-1; D unresolved. The CDR3 consists of 13 residues. Germline V gene sequence: CDR1 LGHDT, CDR2 YNNKEL (reference sequence). Trimming left V 4 bases short and J 3 bases short, with 9 bases between. The CDR3, as DNA: TGTGCCAGCAGCCCCCGGGAGGACACTGAAGCTTTCTTT. This gives the protein CASSPREDTEAFF.

The rearrangement links TRBV11-3 to TRBJ2-5; 7 bases map to TRBD2. V lost 2 bases to trimming and J lost 4 bases; unmatched junction nucleotides: 16. The CDR3 is 18 residues long. Germline assignment: CDR1 SGHNT and CDR2 YENEEA. In nucleotides, the CDR3 is TGTGCCAGCAGCTTAAATCTCCTTCGGCGGGAGTTCCGAGAGACCCAGTACTTC. Protein: CASSLNLLRREFRETQYF.

The genes are TRBV5-4 and TRBJ1-6; D ambiguous. The CDR3 sequence is 14 residues long. In germline, CDR1 is SGHNT, CDR2 YYREEE (reference sequence). V was shortened by 0 bases and J by 11 bases, with 12 bases between the two germline ends. The CDR3 here is CASSLDGTQAPLHF. In DNA form, the CDR3 reads TGTGCCAGCAGCTTGGATGGAACCCAGGCACCCCTCCACTTT. Full variable domain (outside the CDR3, taken from reference TRBV5-4 and TRBJ1-6): ETGVTQSPTHLIKTRGQQVTLRCSSQSGHNTVSWYQQALGQGPQFIFQYYREEENGRGNFPPRFSGLQFPNYSSELNVNALELDDSALYLCASSLDGTQAPLHFGNGTRLTVT.

The V gene is TRBV28, the J gene TRBJ1-1; 10 bases align to TRBD1. The germline V gene encodes CDR1 MDHEN and CDR2 SYDVKM. The CDR3 is 15 residues long. With V trimmed by 3 bases and J by 1 base, 2 bases remained unmatched. CDR3 in amino acids: CASSLGTGANTEAFF. The CDR3 DNA reads TGTGCCAGCAGTTTGGGGACAGGGGCGAACACTGAAGCTTTCTTT.

This chain connects TRBV7-9 to TRBJ2-3; 14 bases agree with TRBD2. V lost 6 bases to trimming and J lost 6 bases; unmatched junction nucleotides: 14. Looked up from germline, CDR1 is SEHNR and CDR2 is FQNEAQ (reference sequence). This CDR3 comprises 18 residues. CDR3 coding DNA: TGTGCCAGCAGGAAGGGATCGGGACTAGCGGGAGAGGGGGATACGCAGTATTTT. This encodes CASRKGSGLAGEGDTQYF.

V gene TRBV3-1 (or the pseudogene TRBV3-2) combines with J gene TRBJ2-5, with 12 bases aligning to TRBD2. Trimming at V came to 4 bases and at J to 4 bases, leaving 4 bases not matched to a gene. This CDR3 has 15 residues. Germline V gene sequence: CDR1 LGHDT, CDR2 YNNKEL (reference sequence). DNA of the CDR3: TGTGCCAGCAGCCCCGGACTAGCGGGACGAGAGACCCAGTACTTC. Its translation: CASSPGLAGRETQYF.

V is TRBV29-1 and J is TRBJ2-2; no firm D call. Looked up from germline, CDR1 is SQVTM and CDR2 is ANQGSEA. Trimming removed 4 bases at V and 0 bases at J, with 3 bases between. There are 12 residues in the CDR3. CDR3 DNA: TGCAGCGTTGGGGCGAACACCGGGGAGCTGTTTTTT. Translating it yields CSVGANTGELFF.